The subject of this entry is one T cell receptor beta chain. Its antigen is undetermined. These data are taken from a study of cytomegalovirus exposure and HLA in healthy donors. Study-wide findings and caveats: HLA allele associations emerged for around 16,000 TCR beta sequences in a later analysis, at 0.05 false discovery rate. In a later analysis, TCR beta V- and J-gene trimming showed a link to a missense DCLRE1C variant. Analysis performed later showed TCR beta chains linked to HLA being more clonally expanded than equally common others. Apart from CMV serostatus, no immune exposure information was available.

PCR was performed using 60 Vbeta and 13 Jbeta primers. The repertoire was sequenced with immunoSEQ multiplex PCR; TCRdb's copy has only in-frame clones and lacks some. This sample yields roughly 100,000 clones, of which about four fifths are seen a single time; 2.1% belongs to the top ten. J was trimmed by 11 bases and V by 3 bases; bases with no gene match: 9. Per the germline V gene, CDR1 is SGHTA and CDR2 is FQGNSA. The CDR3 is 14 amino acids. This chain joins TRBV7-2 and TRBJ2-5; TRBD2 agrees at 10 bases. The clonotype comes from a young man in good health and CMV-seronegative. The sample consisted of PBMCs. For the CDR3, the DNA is TGTGCCAGCAGCTTGAGACTAGCGGGTGTGGAGCAGTACTTC. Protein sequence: CASSLRLAGVEQYF.